Shown below are 30 T cell receptor beta chains from a single sample sequenced in a study of blood T cells in healthy people across ages. The use of a sample-barcoded 5' primer and a J-beta primer mix characterized a second PCR of roughly 6 to 12 cycles. TCRdb fed the 5' RACE reads into MiXCR, producing one record per CDR3 protein. Of approximately 1,700,000 distinct CDR3 sequences listed, roughly two fifths were seen once; the top ten hold roughly 24%. The specimen sequenced was blood. The receptors here all came from a human donor in good health.

J is TRBJ2-2 and V is TRBV5-1; 8 bases line up with TRBD1. Trimming at V came to 4 bases and at J to 4 bases, leaving 9 bases not matched to a gene. This CDR3 spans 16 amino acids. Looked up from germline, CDR1 is SGHRS and CDR2 is YFSETQ. The CDR3 sequence: CASSHRDRTTTGELFF. The CDR3 DNA is TGCGCCAGCAGCCACCGGGACAGGACCACCACCGGGGAGCTGTTTTTT.

With regard to this clonotype: Its ends do not fully match the called genes, so a read error is possible. The rearrangement links TRBV3-1 to TRBJ2-1, with TRBD2 matching 8 bases. The CDR3 spans 17 residues. The germline V gene encodes CDR1 LGHDT and CDR2 YNNKEL (reference sequence). CDR3 DNA: TGTGTCAGCACCCCACAAGCGGGGGTCCGCTCCTACAATGAGCAGTTCTTC. Translation: CVSTPQAGVRSYNEQFF.

CDR3 DNA sequence: TGCAGTGCTAGAGATGGGACCACAGATACGCAGTATTTT. It is translated as CSARDGTTDTQYF. The chain carries TRBV20-1 and TRBJ2-3, with D tentatively TRBD1 or TRBD2 (5 bases each). In germline, CDR1 is DFQATT, CDR2 SNEGSKA (reference sequence). Trimming removed 0 bases from V and 2 bases from J, with 6 bases in between. This CDR3 is 13 amino acids long.

This chain links TRBV4-2 with TRBJ1-1; maybe TRBD1 (5 bases). Looked up from germline, CDR1 is LGHNA and CDR2 is YNFKEQ. The CDR3 has 14 amino acids. Between the trimmed V and J ends, which lost 6 bases and 4 bases, there was a span of 15 bases. The CDR3 bases are TGTGCCAGCAGGGAAGCACGCCAGGGCACTGAAGCTTTCTTT. Its translation is CASREARQGTEAFF.

This clonotype was counted a few times. The chain joins TRBV7-8 to TRBJ2-4, with a tentative D call TRBD2 (5 bases). The J call may be faulty, since TRBJ2-7 better matches the DNA end. CDR3 length: 13 amino acids. CDR1 is SGHVS, CDR2 FQNEAQ, per germline. Here the CDR3 DNA reads TGTGCCAGCAGCTTTAACCCCGCGGGCGAGCAGTACTTC. Its translation is CASSFNPAGEQYF.

This clonotype has a handful of counts. The rearrangement joins TRBV2 to TRBJ1-5; D is uncertain. Deletions cut 5 bases from V and 4 bases from J, with 15 bases between. CDR3 length: 15 amino acids. Germline loops: CDR1 SNHLY, CDR2 FYNNEI. CDR3 DNA sequence: TGTGCCAGCAGTTACTCGAGGACGGTTAATCAGCCCCAGCATTTT. This translates into CASSYSRTVNQPQHF.

In this sample, this clonotype turned up a few times. The genes are TRBV6-5 and TRBJ2-5; 8 bases are shared with TRBD1. This CDR3 region has 12 residues. Germline values: CDR1 MNHEY, CDR2 SVGAGI. The trim removed 4 bases at V and 12 bases at J, leaving 7 bases unmatched. CDR3 DNA sequence: TGTGCCAGCAGTTGGCGGACAGGGTTCGAGTACTTC. As protein: CASSWRTGFEYF.

This clonotype was seen a few times. The chain joins TRBV2 to TRBJ2-2; D is ambiguous. Germline V gene sequence: CDR1 SNHLY, CDR2 FYNNEI. V was clipped by 6 bases and J by 6 bases, with 14 bases between them. The CDR3 runs to 14 residues. The CDR3 loop reads CASSESSRAGELFF. CDR3 DNA: TGTGCCAGCAGCGAGAGCAGTCGGGCCGGGGAGCTGTTTTTT. Full variable domain (missing parts from reference TRBV2 and TRBJ2-2): EPEVTQTPSHQVTQMGQEVILRCVPISNHLYFYWYRQILGQKVEFLVSFYNNEISEKSEIFDDQFSVERPDGSNFTLKIRSTKLEDSAMYFCASSESSRAGELFFGEGSRLTVL.

There are a few counts of this clonotype. The V call is TRBV2, the J call TRBJ1-1; tentative D call: TRBD1 (5 bases). The CDR3 runs to 12 residues. The V and J ends lost 8 bases and 4 bases respectively, with 11 bases between them. Germline V gene data show CDR1 as SNHLY and CDR2 as FYNNEI. The CDR3 nucleotides read TGTGCCAGCCAAAGTACAGGCACTGAAGCTTTCTTT. As protein: CASQSTGTEAFF.

The rearrangement uses TRBV14 and TRBJ1-2; no clear D. The germline V gene encodes CDR1 SGHDN and CDR2 FVKESK. The CDR3 runs 13 residues. The V and J ends lost 4 bases and 8 bases respectively, with 14 bases between them. The CDR3 loop reads CASSPFRGRGYTF. The DNA for the CDR3 is TGTGCCAGCAGCCCATTTCGGGGAAGGGGCTACACCTTC.

This clonotype showed up many times. This chain connects TRBV11-2 to TRBJ1-2; 8 bases agree with TRBD1. The CDR3 spans 14 residues. The ends lost 0 bases at V and 8 bases at J; junction bases unmatched: 5. The germline V gene encodes CDR1 SGHAT and CDR2 FQNNGV. The CDR3 loop reads CASSLDQGARGYTF. In DNA form, the CDR3 reads TGTGCCAGCAGCTTAGATCAGGGGGCTAGGGGCTACACCTTC.

This clonotype was counted a few times. The junction shows a germline mismatch at one end, possibly a read error. The genes are TRBV7-2 and TRBJ2-7; 8 bases are shared with TRBD2. The CDR3 spans 13 residues. From germline, CDR1 is SGHTA and CDR2 FQGNSA. The CDR3 loop reads CASEGSGGYERYF. In DNA form, the CDR3 reads TGTGCCAGCGAGGGGAGCGGGGGCTACGAGCGGTACTTC.

In its sample, this clonotype was seen once. The CDR3 nucleotides read TGCAGCGGCCGTAGAGGGAGCCCCCGGGGTGGCTACACCTTC. This encodes CSGRRGSPRGGYTF. This chain links TRBV20-1 with TRBJ1-2; D unresolved. This CDR3 spans 14 amino acids. CDR1 and CDR2 (germline): DFQATT, SNEGSKA (reference sequence).

This clonotype turned up a few times. The rearrangement uses TRBV29-1 and TRBJ2-5; possible D gene TRBD1, 5 bases. CDR1 and CDR2 from the germline V gene are SQVTM and ANQGSEA. V lost 8 bases, J lost 2 bases, and 12 bases lay in between. The CDR3 consists of 12 residues. The CDR3 sequence: CSSATVQETQYF. The CDR3 DNA sequence: TGCAGCTCTGCGACAGTTCAAGAGACCCAGTACTTC. Together with reference TRBV29-1 and TRBJ2-5, the CDR3 gives the full variable domain: SAVISQKPSRDICQRGTSLTIQCQVDSQVTMMFWYRQQPGQSLTLIATANQGSEATYESGFVIDKFPISRPNLTFSTLTVSNMSPEDSSIYLCSSATVQETQYFGPGTRLLVL.

Worth noting for this clonotype: At one of its ends the junction is not consistent with the germline gene, which may arise from a read error. The chain couples TRBV3-1 to TRBJ1-2; D not resolved. The CDR3 spans 15 residues. Germline CDR1 and CDR2: LGHDT and YNNKEL (reference sequence). CDR3 sequence reads: CASGQDAATNYGYTF. Written as DNA, the CDR3 is TGTGCCAGCGGCCAAGATGCGGCAACTAACTATGGCTACACCTTC.

This clonotype was seen a few times. The gene calls are TRBV24-1 and TRBJ1-5, with D hard to call. Germline-derived CDR1 and CDR2 are KGHDR and SFDVKD. The V end lost 5 bases, the J end lost 0 bases, and 13 bases lay between the germline ends. The CDR3 is 16 residues long. The CDR3 loop reads CATSGLNWDSNQPQHF. As DNA, the CDR3 is TGTGCCACCAGTGGGCTTAATTGGGATAGCAATCAGCCCCAGCATTTT.

This clonotype was seen at least ten times. This chain uses TRBV7-3 with TRBJ2-1; TRBD2 aligns across 11 bases. The CDR3 is made up of 17 amino acids. Germline CDR1 SGHTA, CDR2 FQGTGA. V was pared by 4 bases and J by 6 bases, with 11 bases of the junction left unmatched. The CDR3 is CASSSASGLAGPNEQFF. The CDR3 nucleotides are TGTGCCAGCAGCTCAGCTAGTGGACTAGCGGGCCCCAATGAGCAGTTCTTC.

The V and J genes are TRBV15 and TRBJ2-7; D possibly corresponds to TRBD2 (5 bases). The length of the CDR3 is 14 residues. V was cut by 0 bases and J by 7 bases, with 13 bases left in between. The germline V gene has CDR1 LNHNV and CDR2 YYDKDF (reference sequence). The CDR3 protein is CATSRDRSRREQYF. CDR3 sequence (DNA): TGTGCCACCAGCAGAGATCGCAGCCGGAGGGAGCAGTACTTC.

V gene TRBV6-4 combines with J gene TRBJ2-5; 9 bases fit TRBD1. Germline values: CDR1 MRHNA, CDR2 SNTAGT. Trimming took 5 bases from V and 11 from J; bases not matched to a gene: 18. This CDR3 contains 16 residues. The CDR3 DNA sequence: TGTGCCAGCAGTCCCCTTGGGACAGGGAGAAGGAATGAGCAGTACTTC. Amino acid sequence: CASSPLGTGRRNEQYF.

This clonotype was counted only a few times. The chain joins TRBV28 to TRBJ2-1; no definite D call. V dropped 1 base and J dropped 3 bases, with 10 bases sitting between them. CDR3 length: 15 residues. Germline assignment: CDR1 MDHEN and CDR2 SYDVKM. DNA of the CDR3: TGTGCCAGCAGTTTATCCGGTAAAAACTACAATGAGCAGTTCTTC. The encoded protein is CASSLSGKNYNEQFF.

This chain connects TRBV20-1 to TRBJ2-3, with no clear D. The CDR3 sequence is 13 residues long. Trimming took off 5 bases at V and 4 bases at J, with 13 bases between the two ends. Germline-derived CDR1 and CDR2 are DFQATT and SNEGSKA (reference sequence). The CDR3 nucleotides are TGCAGTGCTCCCTCCGACCGATCAGATACGCAGTATTTT. Translation gives CSAPSDRSDTQYF.

In its sample, this clonotype was seen a few times. This rearrangement joins TRBV28 to TRBJ1-2; no reliable D call. V lost 3 bases, J lost 7 bases, and 12 bases lay in between. The CDR3 loop spans 13 amino acids. CDR1 MDHEN and CDR2 SYDVKM come from the germline V gene. This chain's CDR3 is CASSFGQISGYTF. In nucleotides, the CDR3 is TGTGCCAGCAGTTTCGGGCAGATAAGTGGCTACACCTTC.

V gene TRBV20-1 combines with J gene TRBJ1-2, with 7 positions matching TRBD1. CDR1 and CDR2 (germline): DFQATT, SNEGSKA (reference sequence). V lost 2 bases, J lost 6 bases, and 12 bases stayed unmatched. The CDR3 has 15 residues. In nucleotides, the CDR3 is TGCAGTGCTAGACCTCTATCCGGGACAGCGGATGGCTACACCTTC. Its translation: CSARPLSGTADGYTF.

In its sample, this clonotype was seen a few times. V is TRBV29-1 and J is TRBJ2-7; D uncertain. Trimming shortened V by 6 bases and J by 0 bases, and 12 bases separated the two germline ends. The CDR3 contains 13 residues. CDR1 is SQVTM and CDR2 is ANQGSEA in the germline V gene. The CDR3 is CSVLGRDSYEQYF. Here the CDR3 DNA reads TGCAGCGTCCTGGGCCGAGACTCCTACGAGCAGTACTTC.

This clonotype occurred a few times. This chain uses TRBV3-1 with TRBJ2-5; TRBD1 matches 8 bases. The assigned J gene may be wrong: the sequence end matches TRBJ2-7 better. This CDR3 comprises 14 residues. Germline CDR1 and CDR2: LGHDT and YNNKEL (reference sequence). The CDR3 DNA reads TGTGCCAGCAGCCTTGGACAGGGAAGGGTCGAGCAGTACTTC. Translating it yields CASSLGQGRVEQYF.

CDR3 in amino acids: CATARTDYEQYF. CDR3 sequence (DNA): TGTGCCACCGCCAGGACAGATTACGAGCAGTACTTC. V is TRBV24-1 and J is TRBJ2-7, with D perhaps matching TRBD1 (6 bases). There are 12 residues in the CDR3. The germline gives CDR1 KGHDR, CDR2 SFDVKD. With 9 bases removed from V and 4 bases from J, the gap between germline ends came to 12 bases.

The chain combines TRBV21-1 with TRBJ2-7; the table gives TRBD1 as D, unverified against the DNA. TRBV21-1 is given as a pseudogene. This CDR3 region has 14 residues. CDR3 nucleotides: TGTGCCAGCAGCAAAGCTGTGGGGCTGGGGGAGCAGTACTTC. Its translation is CASSKAVGLGEQYF.

This clonotype occurred a few times. The chain combines TRBV3-1 with TRBJ2-5, with TRBD1 matching 7 bases. From germline, CDR1 is LGHDT and CDR2 YNNKEL (reference sequence). Trimming at V came to 6 bases and at J to 5 bases, leaving 6 bases not matched to a gene. The CDR3 is 13 amino acids. The DNA for the CDR3 is TGTGCCAGCAGACAGGGGTCATGGGAGACCCAGTACTTC. It specifies CASRQGSWETQYF.

The V and J genes are TRBV6-4 and TRBJ2-4, with TRBD2 identical over 8 bases. Per the germline V gene, CDR1 is MRHNA and CDR2 is SNTAGT. The CDR3 consists of 13 residues. Trimming at V came to 0 bases and at J to 15 bases, leaving 7 bases not matched to a gene. The CDR3 protein is CASSDSGTRNLYF. The DNA of the CDR3 is TGTGCCAGCAGTGACTCCGGGACTAGGAATCTGTACTTC.

The chain uses TRBV4-2 and TRBJ2-3, with D possibly matching TRBD2 (6 bases). V gave up 0 bases and J gave up 0 bases, with 13 bases separating them. The CDR3 spans 17 residues. Germline CDR1 and CDR2: LGHNA and YNFKEQ. CDR3 in amino acids: CASSQDLVGGSTDTQYF. The DNA of the CDR3 is TGTGCCAGCAGCCAAGATCTGGTCGGGGGTAGCACAGATACGCAGTATTTT.